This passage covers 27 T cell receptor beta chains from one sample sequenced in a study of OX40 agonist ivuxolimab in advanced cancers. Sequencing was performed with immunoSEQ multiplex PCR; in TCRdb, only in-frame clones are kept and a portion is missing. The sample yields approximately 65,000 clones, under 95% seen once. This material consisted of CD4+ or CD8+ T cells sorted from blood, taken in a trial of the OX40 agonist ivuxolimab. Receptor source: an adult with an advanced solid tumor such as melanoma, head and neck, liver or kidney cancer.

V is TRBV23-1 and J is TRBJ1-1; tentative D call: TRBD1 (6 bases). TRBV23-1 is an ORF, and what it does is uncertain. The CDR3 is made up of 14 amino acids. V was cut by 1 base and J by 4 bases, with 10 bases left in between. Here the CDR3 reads CASSQLRGRTEAFF. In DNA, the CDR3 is TGCGCCAGCAGTCAATTGCGGGGGCGCACTGAAGCTTTCTTT.

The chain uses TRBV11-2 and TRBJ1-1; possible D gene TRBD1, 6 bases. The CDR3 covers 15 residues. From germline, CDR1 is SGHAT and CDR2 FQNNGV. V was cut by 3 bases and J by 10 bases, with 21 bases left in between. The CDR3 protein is CASSLGAGPGPGAFF. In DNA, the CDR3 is TGTGCCAGCAGCTTGGGGGCGGGGCCAGGGCCGGGAGCTTTCTTT.

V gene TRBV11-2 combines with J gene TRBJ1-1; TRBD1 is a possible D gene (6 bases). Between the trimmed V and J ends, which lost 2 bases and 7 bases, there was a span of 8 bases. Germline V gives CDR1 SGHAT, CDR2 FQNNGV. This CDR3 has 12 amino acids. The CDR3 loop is CASSLQGFEAFF. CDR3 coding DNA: TGTGCCAGCAGCTTACAGGGGTTTGAAGCTTTCTTT. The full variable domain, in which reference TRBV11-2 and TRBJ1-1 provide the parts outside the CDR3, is EAGVAQSPRYKIIEKRQSVAFWCNPISGHATLYWYQQILGQGPKLLIQFQNNGVVDDSQLPKDRFSAERLKGVDSTLKIQPAKLEDSAVYLCASSLQGFEAFFGQGTRLTVV.

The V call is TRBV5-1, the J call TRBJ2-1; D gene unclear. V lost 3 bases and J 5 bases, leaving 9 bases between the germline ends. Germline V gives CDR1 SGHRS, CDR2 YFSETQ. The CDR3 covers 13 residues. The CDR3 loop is CASSSLSDNEQFF. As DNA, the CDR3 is TGCGCCAGCAGCTCTTTGTCCGACAATGAGCAGTTCTTC.

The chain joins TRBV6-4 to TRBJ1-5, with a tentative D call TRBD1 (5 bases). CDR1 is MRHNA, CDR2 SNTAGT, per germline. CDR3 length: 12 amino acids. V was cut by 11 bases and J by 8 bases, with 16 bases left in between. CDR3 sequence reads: CAAVGPQEPQHF. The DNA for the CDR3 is TGTGCCGCGGTGGGGCCTCAGGAGCCCCAGCATTTT.

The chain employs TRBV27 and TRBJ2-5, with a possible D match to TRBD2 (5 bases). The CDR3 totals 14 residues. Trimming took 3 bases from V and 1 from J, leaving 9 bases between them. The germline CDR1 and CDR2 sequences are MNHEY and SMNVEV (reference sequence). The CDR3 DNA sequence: TGTGCCAGCAGTTTGGGTAGCGTCCAAGAGACCCAGTACTTC. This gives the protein CASSLGSVQETQYF.

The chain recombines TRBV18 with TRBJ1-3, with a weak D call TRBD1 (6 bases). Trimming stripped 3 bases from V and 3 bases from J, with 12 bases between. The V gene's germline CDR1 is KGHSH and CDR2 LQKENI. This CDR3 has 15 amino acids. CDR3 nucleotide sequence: TGTGCCAGCTCACCGGACAGTAATCTTGGAAACACCATATATTTT. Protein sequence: CASSPDSNLGNTIYF.

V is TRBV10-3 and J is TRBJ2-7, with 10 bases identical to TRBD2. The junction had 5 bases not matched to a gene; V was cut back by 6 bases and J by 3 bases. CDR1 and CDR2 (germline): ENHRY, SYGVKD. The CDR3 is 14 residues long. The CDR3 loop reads CAIRPLAGDYEQYF. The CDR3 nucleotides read TGTGCCATCAGACCCCTAGCGGGAGACTACGAGCAGTACTTC.

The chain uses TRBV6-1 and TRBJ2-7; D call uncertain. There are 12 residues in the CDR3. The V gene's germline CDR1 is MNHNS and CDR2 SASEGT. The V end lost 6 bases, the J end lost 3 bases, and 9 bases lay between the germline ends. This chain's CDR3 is CASSYPNYEQYF. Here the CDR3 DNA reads TGTGCCAGCAGCTACCCCAACTACGAGCAGTACTTC.

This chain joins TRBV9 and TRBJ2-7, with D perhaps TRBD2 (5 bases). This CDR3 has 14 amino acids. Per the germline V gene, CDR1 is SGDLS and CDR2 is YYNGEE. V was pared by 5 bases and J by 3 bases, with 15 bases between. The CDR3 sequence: CASSVGSGSYEQYF. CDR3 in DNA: TGTGCCAGCAGTGTGGGCAGCGGTAGCTACGAGCAGTACTTC. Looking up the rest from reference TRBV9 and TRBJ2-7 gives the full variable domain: DSGVTQTPKHLITATGQRVTLRCSPRSGDLSVYWYQQSLDQGLQFLIQYYNGEERAKGNILERFSAQQFPDLHSELNLSSLELGDSALYFCASSVGSGSYEQYFGPGTRLTVT.

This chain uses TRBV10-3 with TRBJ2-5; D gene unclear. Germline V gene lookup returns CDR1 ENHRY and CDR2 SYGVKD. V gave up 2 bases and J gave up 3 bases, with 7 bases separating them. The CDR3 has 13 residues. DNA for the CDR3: TGTGCCATCAGTGAGAGTGAGGAAGAGACCCAGTACTTC. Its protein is CAISESEEETQYF.

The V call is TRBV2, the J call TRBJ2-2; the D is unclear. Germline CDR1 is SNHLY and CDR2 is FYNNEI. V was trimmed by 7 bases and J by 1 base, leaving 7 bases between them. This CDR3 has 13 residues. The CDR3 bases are TGTGCCAGCAAATCGGAGAACACCGGGGAGCTGTTTTTT. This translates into CASKSENTGELFF.

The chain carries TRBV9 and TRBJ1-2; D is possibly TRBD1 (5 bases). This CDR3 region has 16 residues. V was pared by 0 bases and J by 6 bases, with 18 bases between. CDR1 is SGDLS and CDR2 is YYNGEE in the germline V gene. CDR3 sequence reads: CASSVATGTLSDGYTF. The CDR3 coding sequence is TGTGCCAGCAGCGTAGCTACGGGGACCTTAAGCGATGGCTACACCTTC.

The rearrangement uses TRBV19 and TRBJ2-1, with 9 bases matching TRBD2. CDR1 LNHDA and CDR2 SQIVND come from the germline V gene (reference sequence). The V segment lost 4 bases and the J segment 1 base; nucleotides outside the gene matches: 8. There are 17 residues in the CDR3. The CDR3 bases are TGTGCCAGTAGTAATAAGGGCGGGGGGGTGTCCTACAATGAGCAGTTCTTC. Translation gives CASSNKGGGVSYNEQFF.

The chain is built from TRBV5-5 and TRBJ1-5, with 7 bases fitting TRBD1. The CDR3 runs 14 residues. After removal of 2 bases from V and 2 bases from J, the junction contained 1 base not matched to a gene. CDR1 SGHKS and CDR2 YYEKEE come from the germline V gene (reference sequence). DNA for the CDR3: TGTGCCAGCAGCTTTCAGGGGGGCAATCAGCCCCAGCATTTT. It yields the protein CASSFQGGNQPQHF.

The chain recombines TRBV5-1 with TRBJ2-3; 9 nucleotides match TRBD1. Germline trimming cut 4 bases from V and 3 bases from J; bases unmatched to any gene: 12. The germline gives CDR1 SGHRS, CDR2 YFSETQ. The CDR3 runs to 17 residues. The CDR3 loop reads CASSVRDRVGSTDTQYF. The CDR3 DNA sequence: TGCGCCAGCAGCGTCCGGGACAGGGTAGGAAGTACAGATACGCAGTATTTT.

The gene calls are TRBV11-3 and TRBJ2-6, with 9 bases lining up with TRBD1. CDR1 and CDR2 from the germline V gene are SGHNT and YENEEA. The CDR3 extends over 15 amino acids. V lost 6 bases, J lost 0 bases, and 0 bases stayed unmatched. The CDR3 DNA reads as TGTGCCAGCAGGGACAGGGGCTCTGGGGCCAACGTCCTGACTTTC. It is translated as CASRDRGSGANVLTF.

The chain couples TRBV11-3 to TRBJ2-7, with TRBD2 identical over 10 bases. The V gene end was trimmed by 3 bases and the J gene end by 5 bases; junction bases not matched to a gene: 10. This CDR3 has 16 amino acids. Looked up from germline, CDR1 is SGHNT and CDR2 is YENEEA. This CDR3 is CASSLGLAGEVDEQYF. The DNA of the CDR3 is TGTGCCAGCAGCTTGGGTCTAGCGGGGGAGGTGGACGAGCAGTACTTC. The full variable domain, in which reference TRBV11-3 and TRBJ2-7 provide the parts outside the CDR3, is EAGVVQSPRYKIIEKKQPVAFWCNPISGHNTLYWYLQNLGQGPELLIRYENEEAVDDSQLPKDRFSAERLKGVDSTLKIQPAELGDSAVYLCASSLGLAGEVDEQYFGPGTRLTVT.

CDR3 region: CASSVPGQPMNTEAFF. The CDR3 DNA sequence: TGTGCCAGCAGCGTCCCGGGACAGCCCATGAACACTGAAGCTTTCTTT. The gene calls are TRBV5-4 and TRBJ1-1, with TRBD1 identical over 7 bases. Germline V gene data show CDR1 as SGHNT and CDR2 as YYREEE (reference sequence). Unmatched junction bases numbered 9, after V lost 4 bases and J lost 0 bases. The CDR3 spans 16 residues.

CDR3 sequence (DNA): TGTGCCAGCAGTTACGATGGCGGGGAGCTGTTTTTT. Protein: CASSYDGGELFF. The chain joins TRBV6-5 to TRBJ2-2; D is ambiguous. The CDR3 is 12 amino acids. V was trimmed by 2 bases and J by 7 bases, leaving 5 bases between them. CDR1 and CDR2 from the germline V gene are MNHEY and SVGAGI.

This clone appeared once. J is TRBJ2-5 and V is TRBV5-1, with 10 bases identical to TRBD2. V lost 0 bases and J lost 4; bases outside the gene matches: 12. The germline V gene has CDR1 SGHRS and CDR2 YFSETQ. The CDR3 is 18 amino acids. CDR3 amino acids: CASSLALAGGGVGETQYF. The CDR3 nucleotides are TGCGCCAGCAGCTTGGCGTTAGCGGGAGGTGGTGTGGGAGAGACCCAGTACTTC.

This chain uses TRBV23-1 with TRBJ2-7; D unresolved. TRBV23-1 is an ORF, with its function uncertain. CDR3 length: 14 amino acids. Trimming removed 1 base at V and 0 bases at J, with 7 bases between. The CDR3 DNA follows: TGCGCCAGCAGTCAATATCCAGTCTCCTACGAGCAGTACTTC. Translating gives CASSQYPVSYEQYF.

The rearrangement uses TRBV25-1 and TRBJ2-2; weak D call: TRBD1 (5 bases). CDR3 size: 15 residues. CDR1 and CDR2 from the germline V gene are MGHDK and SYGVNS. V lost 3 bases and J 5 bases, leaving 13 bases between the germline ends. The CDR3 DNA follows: TGTGCCAGCAGTGACCCCGGCAGGGTAACCGGGGAGCTGTTTTTT. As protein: CASSDPGRVTGELFF.

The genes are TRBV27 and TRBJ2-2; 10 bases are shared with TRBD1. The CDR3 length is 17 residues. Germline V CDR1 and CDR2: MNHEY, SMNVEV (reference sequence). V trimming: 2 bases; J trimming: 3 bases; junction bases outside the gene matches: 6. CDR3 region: CASSLSAGQGYTGELFF. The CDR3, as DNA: TGTGCCAGCAGTTTAAGCGCGGGACAGGGGTACACCGGGGAGCTGTTTTTT.

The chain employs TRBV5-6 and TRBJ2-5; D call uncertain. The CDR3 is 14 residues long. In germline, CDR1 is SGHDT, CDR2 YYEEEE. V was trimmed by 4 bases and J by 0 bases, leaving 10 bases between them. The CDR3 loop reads CASSPGFHQETQYF. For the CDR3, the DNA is TGTGCCAGCAGCCCGGGCTTTCACCAAGAGACCCAGTACTTC.

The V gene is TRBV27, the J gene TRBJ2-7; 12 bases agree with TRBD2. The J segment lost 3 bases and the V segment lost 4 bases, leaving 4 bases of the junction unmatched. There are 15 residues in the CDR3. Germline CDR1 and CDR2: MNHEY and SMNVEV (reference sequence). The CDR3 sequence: CASSSWTSGIYEQYF. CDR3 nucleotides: TGTGCCAGCAGTTCCTGGACTAGCGGGATCTACGAGCAGTACTTC.

CDR3 region: CASRRTGSSYEQYF. The CDR3 DNA sequence: TGTGCCAGTAGACGGACAGGGTCCTCCTACGAGCAGTACTTC. This chain uses TRBV19 with TRBJ2-7; 8 nucleotides line up with TRBD1. The V and J ends lost 6 bases and 0 bases, in that order; junction bases with no gene match: 4. CDR1 is LNHDA and CDR2 is SQIVND in the germline V gene (reference sequence). CDR3 size: 14 residues.